The following is a T cell receptor (beta chain) sequence with its context. Generated by immunoSEQ multiplex PCR, the TCRdb table keeps only in-frame clones and is missing some. The sample has about 89,000 clones, 81% seen once. Germline-derived CDR1 and CDR2 are SGHRS and YFSETQ. This CDR3 comprises 15 residues. The ends lost 0 bases at V and 11 bases at J; junction bases unmatched: 11. The sample belongs to a study of blood T cell repertoires in COVID-19. This chain connects TRBV5-1 to TRBJ2-4; 7 nucleotides align to TRBD1. Sequencing input: peripheral blood. The clonotype was recovered from an elderly woman with acute or convalescent COVID-19. The CDR3 spells CASSLAGDRAHVQYF. The CDR3 DNA sequence: TGCGCCAGCAGCTTGGCTGGCGACAGGGCTCACGTTCAGTACTTC.